One TCR beta chain is described in this entry. Germline values: CDR1 WNHNN, CDR2 SYGVQD (reference sequence). The V and J ends lost 3 bases and 4 bases respectively, with 6 bases between them. This CDR3 comprises 13 residues. Under the authors' procedure: Estimates of nucleated cell counts were drawn from the amplification of reference gene primers. Measured with immunoSEQ multiplex PCR; TCRdb has only the in-frame clones, and not every one. V and J calls and clone size are those listed in that table; D and trimming were worked out from the DNA. The data hold roughly 280,000 clones, with over 75% observed a single time. Each participant's cohort was designated according to participant-reported clinical history. Symptom resolution, clearance, or two negative PCRs marked donors in Cohort 3 as recovered. The data stem from a study of blood T cell repertoires in COVID-19. Looking at the study overall: Nucleic acid was either cDNA or gDNA, and it came from T cells, B-cell-depleted T cells, or PBMCs.

This receptor was identified in a woman younger than 35 who had recovered from COVID-19. This chain joins TRBV10-1 and TRBJ2-2; D gene uncertain. Sequencing input: PBMCs or T cells enriched from blood (not recorded which). CDR3 in amino acids: CASSDRFTGELFF. CDR3 DNA: TGCGCCAGCAGTGACAGGTTCACCGGGGAGCTGTTTTTT.